A single sample gave rise to the 8 T cell receptor beta chains below, sequenced in a study of Graves' ophthalmopathy and Graves' hyperthyroidism. Beta-chain TCR CDR3 regions were amplified from RNA transcripts. RT-PCR was first run with HTBI primers, then multiplex PCR in a second round. One entry per CDR3 protein results from TCRdb running MiXCR on the multiplex PCR reads. The sample has over a million distinct CDR3 sequences, 35% to 40% seen once. The sequencing input was peripheral blood or thyroid tissue (not recorded which). The receptors stem from an adult man with Graves' hyperthyroidism.

This clonotype was counted ten times or more. The junction shows a germline mismatch at one end, possibly a read error. The chain is built from TRBV27 and TRBJ2-7, with 12 bases identical to TRBD1. This CDR3 comprises 14 residues. Germline V gene data show CDR1 as MNHEY and CDR2 as SMNVEV (reference sequence). CDR3 nucleotides: TGCGCCAGCAGCTGGGGACAGGGGGCGGGAGAGCAGTACTTC. This codes for CASSWGQGAGEQYF.

This rearrangement joins TRBV15 to TRBJ2-3; D unclear. The CDR3 sequence is 13 residues long. Trimming stripped 0 bases from V and 6 bases from J, with 7 bases between. Germline V gene data show CDR1 as LNHNV and CDR2 as YYDKDF (reference sequence). The chain's CDR3 is CATSREVVDTQYF. The CDR3, as DNA: TGTGCCACCAGCAGAGAGGTAGTGGATACGCAGTATTTT.

In this sample, this clonotype turned up many times. The J gene is TRBJ2-7, the V gene TRBV4-2; 8 bases are a match to TRBD2. J was trimmed by 5 bases and V by 3 bases; bases with no gene match: 9. CDR1 is LGHNA and CDR2 is YNFKEQ in the germline V gene. This CDR3 spans 15 amino acids. The CDR3 region has the DNA TGTGCCAGCAGCCACGGATCGGGACTAGGAGACGAGCAGTACTTC. Translation: CASSHGSGLGDEQYF.

The chain carries TRBV7-9 and TRBJ2-6, with 7 bases aligning to TRBD2. In germline, CDR1 is SEHNR, CDR2 FQNEAQ (reference sequence). This CDR3 comprises 18 residues. After removal of 5 bases from V and 0 bases from J, the junction contained 10 bases not matched to a gene. The CDR3 reads CASSPSRERSSGANVLTF. The CDR3 DNA is TGTGCCAGCAGCCCGTCGCGGGAGAGGAGCTCTGGGGCCAACGTCCTGACTTTC. The variable domain in full, with the rest retrieved from reference TRBV7-9 and TRBJ2-6, is DTGVSQNPRHKITKRGQNVTFRCDPISEHNRLYWYRQTLGQGPEFLTYFQNEAQLEKSRLLSDRFSAERPKGSFSTLEIQRTEQGDSAMYLCASSPSRERSSGANVLTFGAGSRLTVL.

The sample holds many counts of this clonotype. The chain uses TRBV15 and TRBJ2-3; TRBD2 might be the D (6 bases). The CDR3 is 15 residues long. The germline V gene encodes CDR1 LNHNV and CDR2 YYDKDF (reference sequence). Trimming shortened V by 3 bases and J by 4 bases, and 14 bases separated the two germline ends. For the CDR3, the DNA is TGTGCCACCAGCAGGGGAGAGGGAGGACCAGATACGCAGTATTTT. Translation: CATSRGEGGPDTQYF.

The chain recombines TRBV10-3 with TRBJ1-6; TRBD1 matches 8 bases. The germline V gene encodes CDR1 ENHRY and CDR2 SYGVKD. This CDR3 comprises 14 residues. V trimming: 6 bases; J trimming: 10 bases; junction bases outside the gene matches: 8. The CDR3 bases are TGTGCCATCAGCTCACGGACAGGGTCCTCACCCCTCCACTTT. It specifies CAISSRTGSSPLHF.

In its sample, this clonotype was seen once. This sequence joins TRBV10-3 and TRBJ1-1, with 8 bases aligning to TRBD1. The CDR3 sequence is 15 residues long. From germline, CDR1 is ENHRY and CDR2 SYGVKD. The junction had 6 bases not matched to a gene; V was cut back by 6 bases and J by 0 bases. The CDR3 DNA is TGTGCCATCAGCCACCGGGACAGGCTGAACACTGAAGCTTTCTTT. Its protein is CAISHRDRLNTEAFF.

This clonotype was counted ten times or more. The gene calls are TRBV14 and TRBJ1-6; D is undetermined. Germline loops: CDR1 SGHDN, CDR2 FVKESK. CDR3 size: 13 residues. Between the trimmed V and J ends, which lost 2 bases and 8 bases, there was a span of 7 bases. The CDR3 spells CASSQTSHSPLHF. In DNA, the CDR3 is TGTGCCAGCAGCCAAACTAGTCATTCACCCCTCCACTTT.